This T cell receptor beta chain was documented in a study of CD8 T cells in Susac syndrome. V shed 4 bases and J shed 9 bases, with 14 bases lying between them. Germline V gene data show CDR1 as SGHTS and CDR2 as YDEGEE. The CDR3 spans 13 residues. Relapsing-remitting disease, either stable or active, was present in the multiple sclerosis controls, who were treatment-naive patients. An amount of RNA that ranged from roughly 0.5 to 1 ug was reverse transcribed with random hexamers. TCRdb reprocessed the immunoSEQ multiplex PCR reads with MiXCR, giving one entry per CDR3 protein. The table includes almost 450,000 distinct CDR3 sequences, more than 80% detected once.

This sequence was found in a human donor with multiple sclerosis. The sequencing input was CD8+ T cells from PBMCs. V gene TRBV5-8 combines with J gene TRBJ2-1, with D possibly called TRBD1 or TRBD2 (5 bases each). The CDR3 reads CASSLGTWAEQFF. The CDR3, as DNA: TGTGCCAGCAGCCTTGGGACCTGGGCTGAGCAGTTCTTC.